One sample yielded the 9 T cell receptor beta chains listed below, sequenced in a study of blood T cell repertoires in COVID-19. Data came from immunoSEQ multiplex PCR; TCRdb stores just in-frame clones and leaves some out. This sample has about 59,000 clones; around 80% occur once, and the top ten carry roughly 13%. Specimen: peripheral blood. These receptors came from an elderly man with acute or convalescent COVID-19.

This clone was observed a handful of times. The V and J genes are TRBV27 and TRBJ1-1; D may be TRBD1 (5 bases). Germline V gene lookup returns CDR1 MNHEY and CDR2 SMNVEV (reference sequence). CDR3 length equals 13 residues. V lost 0 bases to trimming and J lost 9 bases, with 11 bases between them. CDR3: CASSLSQTVKAFF. Here the CDR3 DNA reads TGTGCCAGCAGTTTATCGCAGACAGTTAAAGCTTTCTTT.

V gene TRBV5-1 combines with J gene TRBJ2-7; 12 bases match TRBD1. This CDR3 contains 15 residues. V shed 3 bases and J 4 bases; nucleotides not matched to a gene: 5. CDR1 and CDR2 (germline): SGHRS, YFSETQ. In nucleotides, the CDR3 is TGCGCCAGCAGCTCAGGGACAGGGGGCACGTACGAGCAGTACTTC. This translates into CASSSGTGGTYEQYF. The complete variable domain, with remaining parts taken from reference TRBV5-1 and TRBJ2-7, reads KAGVTQTPRYLIKTRGQQVTLSCSPISGHRSVSWYQQTPGQGLQFLFEYFSETQRNKGNFPGRFSGRQFSNSRSEMNVSTLELGDSALYLCASSSGTGGTYEQYFGPGTRLTVT.

On this clone: An end of the junction differs from the germline gene, which may be a read error. The chain employs TRBV7-7 and TRBJ2-7; perhaps TRBD2 as D (7 bases). Per germline, CDR1 SSHAT and CDR2 FNYEAQ (reference sequence). The CDR3 contains 15 residues. CDR3: CASSHPLAEGGEQYF. CDR3 coding DNA: TGTGCTAGCAGCCATCCCCTAGCGGAGGGGGGCGAGCAGTACTTC.

This sequence joins TRBV2 and TRBJ2-3, with 9 nucleotides matching TRBD2. This CDR3 is 16 amino acids long. The V and J ends lost 2 bases and 2 bases, in that order; junction bases with no gene match: 5. The germline CDR1 and CDR2 sequences are SNHLY and FYNNEI. The CDR3 reads CASSEKAGGLTDTQYF. CDR3 nucleotides: TGTGCCAGCAGTGAAAAGGCGGGGGGGCTCACAGATACGCAGTATTTT.

The chain is built from TRBV5-1 and TRBJ1-3; 7 nucleotides align to TRBD1. The germline V gene encodes CDR1 SGHRS and CDR2 YFSETQ. The V segment lost 4 bases and the J segment 0 bases; nucleotides outside the gene matches: 10. The CDR3 sequence is 17 residues long. This CDR3 reads CASSPNSGTDSGNTIYF. The CDR3 DNA sequence: TGCGCCAGCAGCCCGAATTCCGGGACAGACTCTGGAAACACCATATATTTT.

The V gene is TRBV28, the J gene TRBJ2-7, with 10 bases aligning to TRBD1. The V segment lost 4 bases and the J segment 0 bases; nucleotides outside the gene matches: 12. The CDR3 covers 18 residues. Germline V gene lookup returns CDR1 MDHEN and CDR2 SYDVKM. The DNA for the CDR3 is TGTGCCAGCAGTTCCCCTGGGATCCGGGACAGGGGCTCCTACGAGCAGTACTTC. Its translation: CASSSPGIRDRGSYEQYF.

The chain is built from TRBV18 and TRBJ1-4; 11 bases match TRBD1. The CDR3 sequence is 18 residues long. V trimming: 1 base; J trimming: 5 bases; junction bases outside the gene matches: 9. CDR1 and CDR2 (germline): KGHSH, LQKENI. The CDR3 sequence: CASSPRTGGPMTNEKLFF. The CDR3, as DNA: TGTGCCAGCTCACCACGGACAGGGGGCCCAATGACGAATGAAAAACTGTTTTTT. Combining the CDR3 with reference TRBV18 and TRBJ1-4 gives the whole variable domain NAGVMQNPRHLVRRRGQEARLRCSPMKGHSHVYWYRQLPEEGLKFMVYLQKENIIDESGMPKERFSAEFPKEGPSILRIQQVVRGDSAAYFCASSPRTGGPMTNEKLFFGSGTQLSVL.

The rearrangement joins TRBV18 to TRBJ1-1; the D gene is possibly TRBD1 (6 bases). This CDR3 contains 15 residues. V gave up 2 bases and J gave up 4 bases, with 14 bases separating them. In germline, CDR1 is KGHSH, CDR2 LQKENI. The CDR3 bases are TGTGCCAGCTCACCAATACAGGGTCGCGTCACTGAAGCTTTCTTT. As protein: CASSPIQGRVTEAFF.

The chain joins TRBV6-5 to TRBJ2-7; no reliable D call. This CDR3 has 15 residues. Deletions cut 0 bases from V and 2 bases from J, with 11 bases between. Germline assignment: CDR1 MNHEY and CDR2 SVGAGI. This CDR3 is CASSYSSGEAYEQYF. CDR3 nucleotide sequence: TGTGCCAGCAGTTACTCGAGTGGAGAAGCCTACGAGCAGTACTTC.